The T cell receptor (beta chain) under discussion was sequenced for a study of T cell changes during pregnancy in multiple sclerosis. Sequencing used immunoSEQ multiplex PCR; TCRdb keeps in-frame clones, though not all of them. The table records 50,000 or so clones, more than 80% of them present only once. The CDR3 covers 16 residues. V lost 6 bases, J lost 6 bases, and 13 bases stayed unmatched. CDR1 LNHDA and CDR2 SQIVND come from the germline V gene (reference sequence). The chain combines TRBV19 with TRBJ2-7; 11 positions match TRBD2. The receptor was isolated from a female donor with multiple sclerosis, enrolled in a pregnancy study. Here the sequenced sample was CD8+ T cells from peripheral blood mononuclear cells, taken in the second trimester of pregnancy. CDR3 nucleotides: TGTGCCAGTAGCTGGACTAGCGGGTCTATGCTGGGCGAGCAGTACTTC. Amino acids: CASSWTSGSMLGEQYF.